This T cell receptor beta chain came from a study of T-cell reconstitution after alpha-beta-depleted transplantation in children. Study results and limitations: A year post-transplant, T-cell counts and diversity derived mostly from newly produced T cells.

This clonotype was detected many times. Its antigen is not known. Preparation of the TCRbeta library used unique molecular identifiers. TCRdb recomputed calls from the PCR reads with MiXCR, one row per CDR3 protein. The table lists a few hundred thousand distinct CDR3 sequences, under 8.5% of them singletons. The CDR3 has 13 amino acids. Unmatched junction bases numbered 7, after V lost 6 bases and J lost 5 bases. Germline loops: CDR1 DFQATT, CDR2 SNEGSKA (reference sequence). The rearrangement links TRBV20-1 to TRBJ2-1, with TRBD1 identical over 7 bases. The receptor was derived from a boy aged 2 to 10 with acute lymphoblastic leukemia, due to receive a stem cell transplant. Material: PBMCs, obtained before TCRalphabeta/CD19-depleted stem cell transplant. CDR3 bases: TGCAGTGCCGAGGGGGCTAGCAACAATGAGCAGTTCTTC. Its protein is CSAEGASNNEQFF.